The T cell receptor (beta chain) under discussion was sequenced for a study of cytomegalovirus exposure and HLA in healthy donors. Libraries were prepared by immunoSEQ multiplex PCR; TCRdb keeps only in-frame clonotypes and omits some of them. This table holds around 200,000 clones, roughly three quarters found once. On this clone: Its antigen is undetermined.

The germline V gene has CDR1 MGHRA and CDR2 YSYEKL. The CDR3 spans 13 residues. Trimming removed 4 bases from V and 6 bases from J, with 10 bases in between. Notes on the study in general: There were some public TCRs occurring in many donors, but most TCR sequences were rare. According to a later analysis, TCR clusters from the first cohort tended to co-occur in the 120 or so validation repertoires. As was reported, the classifier diagnosed cytomegalovirus status with high specificity and sensitivity. The study labeled 164 TCR beta chains cytomegalovirus-associated.

The origin of this receptor is a woman in her twenties or thirties in good health and CMV-seronegative. Material for sequencing was PBMCs. The chain is built from TRBV4-1 and TRBJ2-1; D gene ambiguous. The DNA of the CDR3 is TGCGCCAGCAGCCTAGGTGAGGCCAATGAGCAGTTCTTC. Translating gives CASSLGEANEQFF.